Presented here are 24 T cell receptor beta chains from one specimen sequenced in a study of cytotoxic CD8 clonotypes in ibrutinib-treated CLL. Clones were sequenced by immunoSEQ multiplex PCR, and TCRdb holds only the in-frame ones, with some missing. The sample yields 160,000 or so clones, over 65% seen once. The input for sequencing was PBMCs, taken after 12 months of ibrutinib treatment. The origin of the receptors is a human donor with chronic lymphocytic leukemia.

The J gene is TRBJ2-2, the V gene TRBV9; possibly TRBD1 for D (5 bases). Germline V CDR1 and CDR2: SGDLS, YYNGEE. Trimming removed 1 base from V and 0 bases from J, with 16 bases in between. The CDR3 is 18 residues long. The CDR3 loop is CASSVSSRRATNTGELFF. CDR3 bases: TGTGCCAGCAGCGTATCCTCGCGCAGGGCCACGAACACCGGGGAGCTGTTTTTT.

The genes are TRBV18 and TRBJ2-3; the match to TRBD1 covers 8 bases. The germline CDR1 and CDR2 sequences are KGHSH and LQKENI. CDR3 length: 16 residues. V shed 1 base and J 2 bases; nucleotides not matched to a gene: 5. CDR3 region: CASSPRQGLDTDTQYF. CDR3 bases: TGTGCCAGCTCACCACGACAGGGGTTAGACACAGATACGCAGTATTTT.

The rearrangement joins TRBV28 to TRBJ2-7, with 8 bases that match TRBD1. CDR3 length equals 16 residues. Germline lookup yields CDR1 MDHEN and CDR2 SYDVKM. The V gene end was trimmed by 5 bases and the J gene end by 4 bases; junction bases not matched to a gene: 13. This CDR3 is CASSPPSTGAVYEQYF. CDR3 coding DNA: TGTGCCAGCAGTCCTCCTTCGACAGGGGCAGTTTACGAGCAGTACTTC.

This clone was detected once. This chain links TRBV27 with TRBJ1-2; D is undetermined. Trimming shortened V by 3 bases and J by 4 bases, and 12 bases separated the two germline ends. Germline V gene sequence: CDR1 MNHEY, CDR2 SMNVEV (reference sequence). The CDR3 extends over 14 amino acids. The CDR3 DNA reads TGTGCCAGCAGTTTTGAAGGGATCACCTATGGCTACACCTTC. This translates into CASSFEGITYGYTF.

The chain joins TRBV6-5 to TRBJ2-5; 13 bases are shared with TRBD2. The CDR3 runs to 16 residues. V shed 3 bases and J 3 bases; nucleotides not matched to a gene: 4. The V gene's germline CDR1 is MNHEY and CDR2 SVGAGI. In nucleotides, the CDR3 is TGTGCCAGCAGTTATTCCGGGACTAGCGGGGAAGAGACCCAGTACTTC. Its translation: CASSYSGTSGEETQYF.

The CDR3 protein is CASSSHPNSGNTIYF. The CDR3 bases are TGTGCCAGCAGCTCACACCCCAACTCTGGAAACACCATATATTTT. The chain carries TRBV7-3 and TRBJ1-3, with D unresolved. The CDR3 has 15 residues. Germline V gene lookup returns CDR1 SGHTA and CDR2 FQGTGA. V was cut by 4 bases and J by 0 bases, with 10 bases left in between.

The chain links TRBV7-9 to TRBJ1-5, with D unresolved. This CDR3 is 16 amino acids long. The germline CDR1 and CDR2 sequences are SEHNR and FQNEAQ (reference sequence). The ends were cut back, 1 base at V and 3 bases at J, with 13 bases in the middle. The CDR3 region is CASSLVGRTPNQPQHF. CDR3 bases: TGTGCCAGCAGCTTAGTCGGTCGCACGCCCAATCAGCCCCAGCATTTT. The variable domain in full, with the rest retrieved from reference TRBV7-9 and TRBJ1-5, is DTGVSQNPRHKITKRGQNVTFRCDPISEHNRLYWYRQTLGQGPEFLTYFQNEAQLEKSRLLSDRFSAERPKGSFSTLEIQRTEQGDSAMYLCASSLVGRTPNQPQHFGDGTRLSIL.

The V and J genes are TRBV7-2 and TRBJ2-7; TRBD2 might be the D (5 bases). Germline-derived CDR1 and CDR2 are SGHTA and FQGNSA. The CDR3 consists of 13 residues. V was cut by 8 bases and J by 7 bases, with 18 bases left in between. This CDR3 is CASGAGPSGEQYF. In DNA, the CDR3 is TGTGCCAGCGGCGCGGGCCCCTCGGGAGAGCAGTACTTC.

V usage is TRBV27 and J usage is TRBJ2-1; 9 positions agree with TRBD1. The V and J ends lost 5 bases and 10 bases, in that order; junction bases with no gene match: 18. This CDR3 contains 17 residues. Germline V gene data show CDR1 as MNHEY and CDR2 as SMNVEV (reference sequence). This CDR3 reads CASSPWTGTGIIKEQFF. The CDR3 nucleotides read TGTGCCAGCAGTCCTTGGACCGGGACAGGGATCATCAAGGAGCAGTTCTTC.

The chain combines TRBV5-6 with TRBJ2-7, with D possibly being TRBD1 (6 bases). The V and J ends lost 4 bases and 3 bases respectively, with 23 bases between them. Germline CDR1 and CDR2: SGHDT and YYEEEE. This CDR3 is built from 17 residues. This CDR3 reads CASSRYDRALGGYEQYF. Here the CDR3 DNA reads TGTGCCAGCAGCCGTTACGACCGGGCTCTAGGGGGCTACGAGCAGTACTTC.

This rearrangement joins TRBV10-3 to TRBJ1-1; perhaps TRBD1 as D (5 bases). The CDR3 totals 15 residues. V lost 10 bases to trimming and J lost 0 bases, with 18 bases between them. Looked up from germline, CDR1 is ENHRY and CDR2 is SYGVKD. The CDR3 here is CATGADLMMNTEAFF. The CDR3 DNA is TGTGCCACCGGGGCAGATCTAATGATGAACACTGAAGCTTTCTTT.

The rearrangement links TRBV10-3 to TRBJ2-3; D not certain. The V and J ends lost 2 bases and 0 bases respectively, with 0 bases between them. The CDR3 has 12 amino acids. Per the germline V gene, CDR1 is ENHRY and CDR2 is SYGVKD. DNA for the CDR3: TGTGCCATCAGTGAGAGCACAGATACGCAGTATTTT. Its translation: CAISESTDTQYF.

This clone was seen only once. The CDR3 nucleotides are TGTGCCAGCAGCCTAGGAGGGCATGGGGGGAAAGCTTTCTTT. Translating gives CASSLGGHGGKAFF. The V and J genes are TRBV5-6 and TRBJ1-1, with a weak D call TRBD1 (5 bases). V lost 4 bases, J lost 9 bases, and 19 bases lay in between. This CDR3 comprises 14 residues. Per germline, CDR1 SGHDT and CDR2 YYEEEE.

This clone turned up a few times. The chain has TRBV29-1 and TRBJ1-1, with D unresolved. V lost 6 bases to trimming and J lost 0 bases, with 8 bases between them. Germline CDR1 is SQVTM and CDR2 is ANQGSEA. This CDR3 has 12 amino acids. The DNA of the CDR3 is TGCAGCGTCAGGACCCTGAACACTGAAGCTTTCTTT. Amino acids: CSVRTLNTEAFF.

This clone turned up a few times. This rearrangement joins TRBV28 to TRBJ1-2, with a possible D match to TRBD1 (5 bases). V was trimmed by 5 bases and J by 3 bases, leaving 13 bases between them. The CDR3 length is 14 residues. The germline gives CDR1 MDHEN, CDR2 SYDVKM. For the CDR3, the DNA is TGTGCCAGCAGTCGGGGGGATATTGACTATGGCTACACCTTC. Encoded protein: CASSRGDIDYGYTF.

The V and J genes are TRBV6-6 and TRBJ1-1; D unresolved. The germline V and J ends were trimmed by 5 bases and 0 bases, with 10 bases remaining between them. Germline values: CDR1 MNHNY, CDR2 SVGAGI (reference sequence). The CDR3 has 14 amino acids. The CDR3 loop is CASSAHSMNTEAFF. The CDR3, as DNA: TGTGCCAGCAGTGCTCACAGCATGAACACTGAAGCTTTCTTT.

This clone was counted a single time. This chain connects TRBV5-1 to TRBJ2-7, with 11 bases that match TRBD2. Per the germline V gene, CDR1 is SGHRS and CDR2 is YFSETQ. The length of the CDR3 is 15 residues. V lost 3 bases to trimming and J lost 4 bases; unmatched junction nucleotides: 6. CDR3 protein: CASSSLAGGQYEQYF. CDR3 DNA sequence: TGCGCCAGCAGCTCGTTAGCGGGGGGGCAGTACGAGCAGTACTTC. Together with reference TRBV5-1 and TRBJ2-7, the CDR3 gives the full variable domain: KAGVTQTPRYLIKTRGQQVTLSCSPISGHRSVSWYQQTPGQGLQFLFEYFSETQRNKGNFPGRFSGRQFSNSRSEMNVSTLELGDSALYLCASSSLAGGQYEQYFGPGTRLTVT.

This clone occurred a few times. The V gene is TRBV14, the J gene TRBJ2-5; D uncertain. CDR1 is SGHDN and CDR2 is FVKESK in the germline V gene. Trimming removed 7 bases from V and 5 bases from J, with 14 bases in between. The CDR3 is made up of 13 amino acids. The CDR3 nucleotides are TGTGCCAGCAATCGACCGGCCGACGAGACCCAGTACTTC. Protein: CASNRPADETQYF.

The genes are TRBV18 and TRBJ2-2; the match to TRBD1 covers 9 bases. CDR3 length equals 15 residues. Trimming took 4 bases from V and 5 from J; bases not matched to a gene: 5. The germline CDR1 and CDR2 sequences are KGHSH and LQKENI. In DNA form, the CDR3 reads TGTGCCAGCTCACGGGACAGGGCGGAAACCGGGGAGCTGTTTTTT. Translated: CASSRDRAETGELFF.

This chain connects TRBV5-1 to TRBJ1-1; D perhaps matches TRBD1 (5 bases). CDR1 and CDR2 from the germline V gene are SGHRS and YFSETQ. Trimming took 1 base from V and 4 from J, leaving 8 bases between them. The CDR3 covers 13 residues. The DNA of the CDR3 is TGCGCCAGCAGCTTGATTAGGGGCACTGAAGCTTTCTTT. It yields the protein CASSLIRGTEAFF.

This clone showed up just a few times. The chain links TRBV18 to TRBJ1-5; 8 bases are a match to TRBD1. CDR1 is KGHSH and CDR2 is LQKENI in the germline V gene. The CDR3 consists of 14 residues. The V segment lost 4 bases and the J segment 6 bases; nucleotides outside the gene matches: 5. The CDR3 DNA reads TGTGCCAGCTCACTCGACAGGGGTAGTCAGCCCCAGCATTTT. Protein sequence: CASSLDRGSQPQHF.

The rearrangement joins TRBV27 to TRBJ2-7, with 10 bases lining up with TRBD2. The CDR3 spans 16 residues. The V gene's germline CDR1 is MNHEY and CDR2 SMNVEV (reference sequence). The V segment lost 3 bases and the J segment 1 base; nucleotides outside the gene matches: 6. CDR3 coding DNA: TGTGCCAGCAGTTTCAAGACTAGCGGGTGGTCCTACGAGCAGTACTTC. Its protein is CASSFKTSGWSYEQYF.

The chain joins TRBV27 to TRBJ1-2; D ambiguous. V dropped 4 bases and J dropped 2 bases, with 8 bases sitting between them. Germline V gene sequence: CDR1 MNHEY, CDR2 SMNVEV (reference sequence). The CDR3 runs 13 residues. This chain's CDR3 is CASSSYGNYGYTF. In DNA, the CDR3 is TGTGCCAGCAGTTCTTACGGGAACTATGGCTACACCTTC.

The J gene is TRBJ2-7, the V gene TRBV5-1; TRBD1 aligns across 8 bases. The junction had 6 bases not matched to a gene; V was cut back by 4 bases and J by 3 bases. Germline V gene lookup returns CDR1 SGHRS and CDR2 YFSETQ. CDR3 length: 14 amino acids. CDR3 loop: CASSPGTGNYEQYF. CDR3 nucleotide sequence: TGCGCCAGCAGCCCCGGGACAGGCAACTACGAGCAGTACTTC. Full variable domain (rest looked up from reference TRBV5-1 and TRBJ2-7): KAGVTQTPRYLIKTRGQQVTLSCSPISGHRSVSWYQQTPGQGLQFLFEYFSETQRNKGNFPGRFSGRQFSNSRSEMNVSTLELGDSALYLCASSPGTGNYEQYFGPGTRLTVT.